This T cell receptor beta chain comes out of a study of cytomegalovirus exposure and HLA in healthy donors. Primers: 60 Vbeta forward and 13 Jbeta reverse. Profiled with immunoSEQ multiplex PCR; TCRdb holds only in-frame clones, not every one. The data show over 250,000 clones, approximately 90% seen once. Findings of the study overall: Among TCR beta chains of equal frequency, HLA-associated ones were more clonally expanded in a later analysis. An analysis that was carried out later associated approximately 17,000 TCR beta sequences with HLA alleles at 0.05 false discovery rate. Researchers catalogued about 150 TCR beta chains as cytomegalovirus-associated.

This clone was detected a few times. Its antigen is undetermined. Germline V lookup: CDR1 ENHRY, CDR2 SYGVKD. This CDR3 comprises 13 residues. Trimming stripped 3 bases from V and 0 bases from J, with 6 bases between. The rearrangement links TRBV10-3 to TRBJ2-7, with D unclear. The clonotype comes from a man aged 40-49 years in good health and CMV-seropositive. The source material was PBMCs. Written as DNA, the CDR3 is TGTGCCATCAGTGAATCTAGCTCCTACGAGCAGTACTTC. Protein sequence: CAISESSSYEQYF.